This T cell receptor beta chain was sequenced during a study of response to subunit inactivated influenza vaccine. Germline V gene lookup returns CDR1 DFQATT and CDR2 SNEGSKA (reference sequence). This CDR3 has 12 residues. V lost 5 bases and J lost 6; bases outside the gene matches: 3. TCRdb re-called the RT-PCR reads through MiXCR, storing one row per CDR3 protein. The sample lists about 530,000 distinct CDR3 sequences; under 15% were seen once. The chain couples TRBV20-1 to TRBJ1-5; 8 nucleotides line up with TRBD1. Sequenced here: PBMCs from blood, sampled more than 35 days after vaccination. This receptor was obtained from a man aged 50 or older who received an inactivated influenza vaccine. CDR3 DNA: TGCAGTGCTTCGACAGGGGCTCAGCCCCAGCATTTT. Translated: CSASTGAQPQHF.